This TCR beta chain is from a study of T cells after posttransplantation cyclophosphamide. Overall study findings and caveats: Blood and skin or GI T cell repertoires showed limited TRB overlap. Later post-transplant blood repertoires were often dominated by donor CD8+ memory clones.

Remarks on this clone: What it binds is not known.

Assay used: immunoSEQ multiplex PCR; TCRdb lists only in-frame clones, some missing. The sample contains about 7,200 clones, roughly four fifths of which appear only once. CDR1 is SGHAT, CDR2 FQNNGV, per germline. This CDR3 is 13 amino acids long. V was cut by 2 bases and J by 10 bases, with 9 bases left in between. Cyclophosphamide on days +3 and +4 followed busulfan-fludarabine conditioning and a marrow graft. The sequence was obtained from a female patient aged 35-55 years who received an allogeneic stem cell transplant from a related donor, was CMV-positive, and had no GVHD. Some T cells may possibly be graft donor cells. Source: CD4+ T cells sorted from blood, taken 950 to 1,200 days after allogeneic stem cell transplant with posttransplant cyclophosphamide. The chain links TRBV11-2 to TRBJ1-6; D remains unclear. This CDR3 is CASSLTGQSPLHF. The CDR3 DNA reads TGTGCCAGCAGCTTAACGGGTCAATCACCCCTCCACTTT.